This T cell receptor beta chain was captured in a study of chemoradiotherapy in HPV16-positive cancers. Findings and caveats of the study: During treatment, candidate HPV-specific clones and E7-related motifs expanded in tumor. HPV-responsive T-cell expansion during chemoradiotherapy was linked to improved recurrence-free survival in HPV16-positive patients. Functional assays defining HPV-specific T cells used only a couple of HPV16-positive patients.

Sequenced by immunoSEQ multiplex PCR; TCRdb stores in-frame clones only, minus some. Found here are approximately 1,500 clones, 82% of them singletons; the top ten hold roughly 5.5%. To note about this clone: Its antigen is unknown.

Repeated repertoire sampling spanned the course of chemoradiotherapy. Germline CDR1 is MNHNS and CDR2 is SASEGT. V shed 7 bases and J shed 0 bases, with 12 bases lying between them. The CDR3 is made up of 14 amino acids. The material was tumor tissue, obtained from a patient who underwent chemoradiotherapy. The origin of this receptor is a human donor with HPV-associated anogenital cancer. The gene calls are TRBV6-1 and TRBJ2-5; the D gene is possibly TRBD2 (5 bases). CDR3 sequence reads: CASILERNQETQYF. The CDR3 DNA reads TGTGCCAGCATACTCGAGCGGAACCAAGAGACCCAGTACTTC.